This TCR beta chain emerged from a study of T cells in Graves' hyperthyroidism and ophthalmopathy. Concerning this clonotype itself: This could be a read error, since a much larger clone is one nucleotide away.

From RNA transcripts, TCR beta CDR3 regions were amplified. HTBI primers drove first-round RT-PCR of the TCR CDR3. TCRdb recomputed calls from the multiplex PCR reads with MiXCR, one row per CDR3 protein. The data show roughly 380,000 distinct CDR3 sequences, about a fifth seen once. From germline, CDR1 is SGHRS and CDR2 YFSETQ. The CDR3 length is 15 residues. It was considered stable Graves' hyperthyroidism when ophthalmopathy did not progress within 18 months. Patients aged 18 to 65 with hyperthyroidism were newly diagnosed, with duration under 2 months. The receptor was derived from a woman between 18 and 29 years old with Graves' hyperthyroidism. The chain couples TRBV5-1 to TRBJ1-2; no definite D call. The source material was blood. As DNA, the CDR3 is TGCGCCAGCAGAGAAAGAACAGCTCTTAACTATGGCTACGCCTTC. It is translated as CASRERTALNYGYAF.